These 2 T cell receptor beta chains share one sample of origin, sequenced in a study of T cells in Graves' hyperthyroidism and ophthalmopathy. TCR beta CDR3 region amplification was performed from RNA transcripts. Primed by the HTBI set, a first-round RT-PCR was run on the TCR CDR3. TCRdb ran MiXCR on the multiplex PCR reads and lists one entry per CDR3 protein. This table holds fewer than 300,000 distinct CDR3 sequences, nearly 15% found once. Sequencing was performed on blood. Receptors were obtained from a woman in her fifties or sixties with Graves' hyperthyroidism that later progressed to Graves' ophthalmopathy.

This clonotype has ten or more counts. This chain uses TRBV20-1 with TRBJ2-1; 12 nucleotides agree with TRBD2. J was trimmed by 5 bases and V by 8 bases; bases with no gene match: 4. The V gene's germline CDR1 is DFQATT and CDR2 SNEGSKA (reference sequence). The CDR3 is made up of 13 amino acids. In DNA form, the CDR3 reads TGCAGTCCTGGACTAGCGGGGAACAATGAGCAGTTCTTC. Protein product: CSPGLAGNNEQFF.

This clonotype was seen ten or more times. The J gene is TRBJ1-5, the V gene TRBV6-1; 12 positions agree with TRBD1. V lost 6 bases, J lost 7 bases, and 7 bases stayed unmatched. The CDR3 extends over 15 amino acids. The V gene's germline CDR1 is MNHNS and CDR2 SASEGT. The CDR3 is CASRAGTGGWQPQHF. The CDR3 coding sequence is TGTGCCAGCAGAGCCGGGACAGGGGGCTGGCAGCCCCAGCATTTT.